One TCR beta chain is described in this entry. This sample is drawn from a study of blood T cell repertoires in COVID-19. Across the study: Sites across the United States, Italy and Spain contributed samples from acute and convalescent COVID-19. T cells, B-cell-depleted T cells, or PBMCs supplied cDNA or gDNA.

With 1 base clipped from V and 6 bases from J, the junction kept 4 bases outside the gene matches. The CDR3 sequence is 16 residues long. Germline CDR1 is LGHNA and CDR2 is YSLEER. Authors' analysis steps: Nucleated cell number was recorded as an estimate derived from reference gene primer amplification. Produced via immunoSEQ multiplex PCR; TCRdb's table is partial and in-frame only. The V and J calls and clone size were taken over from that table, and D and trimming were inferred from the DNA. The sample lists 250,000 to 300,000 clones; roughly 90% were seen once. Specimen: peripheral blood. The J gene is TRBJ1-6, the V gene TRBV4-3; 9 bases agree with TRBD1. The TCR originated in a woman in her sixties or seventies with acute or convalescent COVID-19. The CDR3 DNA sequence: TGCGCCAGCAGCCAAGGTGCGGGACAGGGTAATTCACCCCTCCACTTT. Amino acids: CASSQGAGQGNSPLHF.